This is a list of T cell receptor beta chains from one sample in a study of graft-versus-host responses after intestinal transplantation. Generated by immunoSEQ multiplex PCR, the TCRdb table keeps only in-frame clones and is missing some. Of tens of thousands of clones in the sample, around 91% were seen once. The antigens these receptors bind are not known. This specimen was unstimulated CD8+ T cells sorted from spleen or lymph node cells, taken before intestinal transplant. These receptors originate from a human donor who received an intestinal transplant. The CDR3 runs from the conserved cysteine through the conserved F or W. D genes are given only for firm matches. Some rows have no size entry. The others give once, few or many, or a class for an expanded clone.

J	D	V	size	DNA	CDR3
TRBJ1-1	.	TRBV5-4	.	TGTGCCAGCAGCTTGATAGGGACAGAAGCTTTCTTT	CASSLIGTEAFF
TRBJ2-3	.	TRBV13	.	TGTGCCAGCAGCTTAGACCAACAGACCACAGATACGCAGTATTTT	CASSLDQQTTDTQYF
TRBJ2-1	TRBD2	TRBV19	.	TGTGCCAGTAGACCACTAGCGGGGGGATTAAGGTTCTTC	CASRPLAGGLRFF
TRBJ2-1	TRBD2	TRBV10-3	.	TGTGCCACTATGGGTAGCGGGGGGGCTAGTGATGAGCAGTTCTTC	CATMGSGGASDEQFF
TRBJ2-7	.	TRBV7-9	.	TGTGCCAGCAGCCCTACCAGCGGAAGTCTGGACGAGCAGTACTTC	CASSPTSGSLDEQYF
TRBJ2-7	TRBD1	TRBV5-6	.	TGTGCCAGCAGCTGGGGACAGGGGGACTACGAGCAGTACTTC	CASSWGQGDYEQYF
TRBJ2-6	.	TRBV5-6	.	TGTGCCAGCAGCTGGGGGGACTCTGGGGCCAACGTCCTGACTTTC	CASSWGDSGANVLTF
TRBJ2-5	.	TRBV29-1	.	TGCAGCGTCCAAAGTGAGGAGACCCAGTACTTC	CSVQSEETQYF
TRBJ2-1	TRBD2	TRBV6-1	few	TGTGCCAGCAGAGAATGGGCTAGCGGAAAGAGTGATGAGCAGTTCTTC	CASREWASGKSDEQFF
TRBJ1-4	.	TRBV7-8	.	TGTGCCAGCAGCTTTATGCTCCCCGGGTTCGCTAATGAAAAACTGTTTTTT	CASSFMLPGFANEKLFF
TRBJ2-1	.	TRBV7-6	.	TGTGCCAGCAGCTTGTCTGCGGGGTCGGTCAATGAGCAGTTCTTC	CASSLSAGSVNEQFF
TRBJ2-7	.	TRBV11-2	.	TGTGCCAGCAGCTTAGCGAGTGGGAGCTACGAGCAGTACTTC	CASSLASGSYEQYF
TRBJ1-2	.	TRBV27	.	TGTGCCAGCAGTCCGAGGAGCGACGGGGAGGGGATCTTGTATGGCTACACCTTC	CASSPRSDGEGILYGYTF
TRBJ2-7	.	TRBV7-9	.	TGTGCCAGCAGCTTAAACTCCCCCCTTTACGAGCAGTACTTC	CASSLNSPLYEQYF
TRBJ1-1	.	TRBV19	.	TGTGCCAGTAGTATAGATGGCTCAGGGTATAGGGTCATGAACACTGAAGCTTTCTTT	CASSIDGSGYRVMNTEAFF
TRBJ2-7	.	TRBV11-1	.	TGTGCCAGCAGCTTTTCCCCGGGTACCTACGAGCAGTACTTC	CASSFSPGTYEQYF
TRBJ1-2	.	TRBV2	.	TGTGCCAGCACCCTAGACAGGAGCTATGGCTACACCTTC	CASTLDRSYGYTF
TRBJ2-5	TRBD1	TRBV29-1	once	TGCAGCGTTGAAGAGGGACAGGGGTCTTACGAGACCCAGTACTTC	CSVEEGQGSYETQYF
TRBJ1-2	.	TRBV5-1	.	TGCGCCAGCAGCTTGGGCCCAGGGAACTATGGCTACACCTTC	CASSLGPGNYGYTF
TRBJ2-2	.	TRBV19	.	TGTGCCAGTAGTATAGAAACCTCGGGCACCGGGGAGCTGTTTTTT	CASSIETSGTGELFF
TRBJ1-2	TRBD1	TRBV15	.	TGTGCCACCAGCCCCCGGGGACAGGCCTATGGCTACACCTTC	CATSPRGQAYGYTF
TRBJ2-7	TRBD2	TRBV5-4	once	TGTGCCAGCAGCTTGCCTAGCGGGGGGACCTACGAGCAGTACTTC	CASSLPSGGTYEQYF
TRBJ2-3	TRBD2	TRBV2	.	TGTGCCAGCCAACTACTAGCGGGGGGCCCAGATACGCAGTATTTT	CASQLLAGGPDTQYF
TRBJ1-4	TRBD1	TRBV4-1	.	TGCGCCAGCAGCAAACGGGGACAGGCTGCAACTAATGAAAAACTGTTTTTT	CASSKRGQAATNEKLFF
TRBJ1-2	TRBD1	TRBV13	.	TGTGCCAGCAGCTTAGCCGGACAGGGCTTGGGTGGCTACACCTTC	CASSLAGQGLGGYTF
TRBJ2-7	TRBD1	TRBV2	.	TGTGCCAGCGAACAGGGGGGAGACTACGAGCAGTACTTC	CASEQGGDYEQYF
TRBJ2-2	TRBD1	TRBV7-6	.	TGTGCCAGCAGCTCCTTTGATGCCGGGACAGCCTACACCGGGGAGCTGTTTTTT	CASSSFDAGTAYTGELFF
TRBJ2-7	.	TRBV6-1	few	TGTGCCAGCAGTGAAGACAGGTCCTATACCTACGAGCAGTACTTC	CASSEDRSYTYEQYF